A selection of T cell receptor beta chains follows, all from one sample in a study of identical twins. TCRdb independently ran MiXCR on the 5' RACE reads; one entry per CDR3 protein. The sample includes over 200,000 distinct CDR3 sequences, approximately 9% of them seen just once. Sequenced input: memory (CD45RO+) T cells sorted from blood. The receptors shown here come from a woman under 30 in good health. CDR3s include the opening cysteine and the closing phenylalanine or tryptophan. Fields, in order: D gene, J gene, clone size, V gene, CDR3 DNA, CDR3 protein. The D gene is left open where the match is weak. Clone size is stated in some rows and not others, as once, few, many or a class when expanded.

>NA|TRBJ1-2|NA|TRBV7-2
TGTGCCAGCAGCCTTCGGACCGGGACAAAGGGTGGCTACACCTTC
CASSLRTGTKGGYTF
>NA|TRBJ2-1|NA|TRBV6-2/TRBV6-3
TGTGCCAGCAGTTACCTCCTTTCCCTAACAAGCCAGGATGGTAATGAGCAGTTCTTC
CASSYLLSLTSQDGNEQFF
>NA|TRBJ2-2|NA|TRBV29-1
TGCAGCGGTGCGACCGGGAGTAACACCGGGGAGCTGTTTTTT
CSGATGSNTGELFF
>NA|TRBJ1-5|few|TRBV6-2/TRBV6-3
TGTGCCAGCAGTGCCGACGTGCGGCCCCAGCATTTT
CASSADVRPQHF
>NA|TRBJ1-1|few|TRBV6-5
TGTGCCAGCAGTTATAGGGGCGGATCCGACACTGAAGCTTTCTTT
CASSYRGGSDTEAFF
>NA|TRBJ1-6|few|TRBV20-1
TGCAGTGCTAGACTCACAAGGGATTCACCCCTCCACTTT
CSARLTRDSPLHF
>NA|TRBJ1-1|NA|TRBV3-1
TGTGCCAGCAGCCGTGTGGGGGGCACTCACACTGAAGCTTTCTTT
CASSRVGGTHTEAFF
>NA|TRBJ2-5|NA|TRBV20-1
TGCAGTGCTAGCGGGGGGCTGACGGAGACCCAGTACTTC
CSASGGLTETQYF
>TRBD2|TRBJ2-7|NA|TRBV6-2/TRBV6-3
TGTGCCAGCAGTTACTGGACTAGCGGGAGGAGGGACGAGCAGTACTTC
CASSYWTSGRRDEQYF
>NA|TRBJ2-2|NA|TRBV27
TGTGCCAGCGGGCCAGATCCCAACGGGGAGCTGTTTTTT
CASGPDPNGELFF
>NA|TRBJ2-6|many|TRBV2
TGTGCCAGCACTTGGGACGGGAGATCTGGGGCCAACGTCCTGACTTTC
CASTWDGRSGANVLTF
>NA|TRBJ2-1|few|TRBV5-1
TGCGCCAGCAGCTTGTCTGTGACTATCAATGAGCAGTTCTTC
CASSLSVTINEQFF
>NA|TRBJ2-4|NA|TRBV27
TGTGCCAGCAGTTCTGTTGGGGGCGGAGGGAACATTCAGTACTTC
CASSSVGGGGNIQYF
>NA|TRBJ1-1|NA|TRBV20-1
TGCAGTGCTAGAATGAGGAGGTGGACTGAAGCTTTCTTT
CSARMRRWTEAFF
>NA|TRBJ1-2|few|TRBV11-2
TGTGCCAGCAGCTTAGCAGGATGGGATGGCTACACCTTC
CASSLAGWDGYTF
>NA|TRBJ2-7|many|TRBV2
TGTGCCAGCTCTAGGGGGACCAACTTGGAGCAGTACTTC
CASSRGTNLEQYF
>NA|TRBJ2-5|NA|TRBV7-9
TGTGCCAGCAGCCGCAGGCCGGGGGAGACCCAGTACTTC
CASSRRPGETQYF
>NA|TRBJ2-7|NA|TRBV30
TGTGCCTGGGCCGAGGGCCCCTACGAGCAGTACTTC
CAWAEGPYEQYF
>NA|TRBJ2-1|many|TRBV7-2
TGTGCCAGCAGCTTACAGCGGAGTTACAATGAGCAGTTCTTC
CASSLQRSYNEQFF
>NA|TRBJ2-1|many|TRBV7-3
TGTGCCAGCAGTCCTGACAGAACCTACAATGAGCAGTTCTTC
CASSPDRTYNEQFF
>NA|TRBJ2-3|NA|TRBV20-1
TGCAGTGCCAGCGGATTCTTGTCCTTCGAAGATACGCAGTATTTT
CSASGFLSFEDTQYF
>TRBD2|TRBJ2-7|few|TRBV4-2
TGTGCCAGCAGCCTGGGGACTAGCGGGGAGGCCGAGCAGTACTTC
CASSLGTSGEAEQYF
>TRBD2|TRBJ2-2|NA|TRBV9
TGTGCCAGCAGCCCCCTAGCGGAGACCCCGACCGGGGAGCTGTTTTTT
CASSPLAETPTGELFF
>NA|TRBJ2-7|many|TRBV20-1
TGCAGTGCTAGGTGGGGTAGCTCCTACGAGCAGTACTTC
CSARWGSSYEQYF
>NA|TRBJ2-7|few|TRBV20-1
TGCAGTGCTAGAGGGGACCGTGCGGGGGAGCAGTACTTC
CSARGDRAGEQYF
>NA|TRBJ1-2|NA|TRBV7-9
TGTGCCAGCAGCCAAGGACCGGGTAATCGCTACACCTTC
CASSQGPGNRYTF
>TRBD1|TRBJ2-7|few|TRBV6-1
TGTGCCAGCCAAAACGCAGGGACAGCTTACGAGCAGTACTTC
CASQNAGTAYEQYF
>TRBD1|TRBJ2-6|NA|TRBV14
TGTGCCAGCAGCAAGGACAGGGAGAGCTCTGGGGCCAACGTCCTGACTTTC
CASSKDRESSGANVLTF
>TRBD1|TRBJ2-7|NA|TRBV2
TGTGCCAGCCGTCAGACAGGGGTCCCCTCCTACGAGCAGTACTTC
CASRQTGVPSYEQYF
>TRBD2|TRBJ2-1|few|TRBV10-3
TGTGCCATCAGGACTAGCGGGGAAGGTGAGCAGTTCTTC
CAIRTSGEGEQFF
>NA|TRBJ2-6|NA|TRBV5-4
TGTGCCAGCAGCTTCTATGGGGCCAACGTCCTGACTTTC
CASSFYGANVLTF
>TRBD1|TRBJ2-2|many|TRBV29-1
TGCAGCGTAACCAGGGGGAACGGGGAGCTGTTTTTT
CSVTRGNGELFF
>NA|TRBJ2-3|NA|TRBV20-1
TGCAGTGCTAGAGATCAGGGAACCACAGATACGCAGTATTTT
CSARDQGTTDTQYF
>TRBD2|TRBJ2-1|NA|TRBV11-3
TGTGCCAGCCGACTAGCGGGAGCGCATGAGCAGTTCTTC
CASRLAGAHEQFF
>NA|TRBJ1-3|NA|TRBV27
TGTGCCAGCAGAGACGGTGGGGGAAACACCATATATTTT
CASRDGGGNTIYF
>TRBD1|TRBJ2-5|many|TRBV12-3/TRBV12-4
TGTGCCAGCAGTCTCCTGGGACAGGGAAAAGGGGAGACCCAGTACTTC
CASSLLGQGKGETQYF
>NA|TRBJ1-5|many|TRBV10-3
TGTGCCGCTAGAGGACAGCCTAATCAGCCCCAGCATTTT
CAARGQPNQPQHF
>TRBD1|TRBJ2-2|NA|TRBV12-3/TRBV12-4
TGTGCCAGCAGTGCCTCCGGGACAGGGGTCACCGGGGAGCTGTTTTTT
CASSASGTGVTGELFF
>NA|TRBJ1-4|NA|TRBV10-3
TGTGCCATCAGTCGGGACTCTGTGACTAATGAAAAACTGTTTTTT
CAISRDSVTNEKLFF
>NA|TRBJ1-5|few|TRBV28
TGTGCCAGCACTACGAGCAATCAGCCCCAGCATTTT
CASTTSNQPQHF
>TRBD1|TRBJ1-2|NA|TRBV5-8
TGTGCCAGCAGCATGGGACAGGGGTACCCCTATGGCTACACCTTC
CASSMGQGYPYGYTF
>NA|TRBJ2-5|many|TRBV6-5
TGTGCCAGCAGTTACTCGGGTGGGGCAGAGACCCAGTACTTC
CASSYSGGAETQYF
>NA|TRBJ2-1|NA|TRBV5-1
TGCGCCAGCAGCTTGGGATCGGGCAACAATGAGCAGTTCTTC
CASSLGSGNNEQFF
>NA|TRBJ2-7|few|TRBV7-2
TGTGCCAGCAGCCACGGGGGAAGCTCCTACGAGCAGTACTTC
CASSHGGSSYEQYF
>TRBD1|TRBJ2-7|few|TRBV27
TGTGCCAGCAGTCTACCCGGGACAGGTTCCGAGCAGTACTTC
CASSLPGTGSEQYF
>NA|TRBJ2-7|many|TRBV5-1
TGCGCCAGCAGCCCGATCGACAACAGCTACGAGCAGTACTTC
CASSPIDNSYEQYF
>NA|TRBJ2-5|many|TRBV27
TGTGCCAGCAGTTTTCATGGGCAAGAGACCCAGTACTTC
CASSFHGQETQYF
>TRBD1|TRBJ2-6|few|TRBV5-1
TGCGCCAGCAGCCCTGAACCGGGACAGGGAGGCTCTGGGGCCAACGTCCTGACTTTC
CASSPEPGQGGSGANVLTF